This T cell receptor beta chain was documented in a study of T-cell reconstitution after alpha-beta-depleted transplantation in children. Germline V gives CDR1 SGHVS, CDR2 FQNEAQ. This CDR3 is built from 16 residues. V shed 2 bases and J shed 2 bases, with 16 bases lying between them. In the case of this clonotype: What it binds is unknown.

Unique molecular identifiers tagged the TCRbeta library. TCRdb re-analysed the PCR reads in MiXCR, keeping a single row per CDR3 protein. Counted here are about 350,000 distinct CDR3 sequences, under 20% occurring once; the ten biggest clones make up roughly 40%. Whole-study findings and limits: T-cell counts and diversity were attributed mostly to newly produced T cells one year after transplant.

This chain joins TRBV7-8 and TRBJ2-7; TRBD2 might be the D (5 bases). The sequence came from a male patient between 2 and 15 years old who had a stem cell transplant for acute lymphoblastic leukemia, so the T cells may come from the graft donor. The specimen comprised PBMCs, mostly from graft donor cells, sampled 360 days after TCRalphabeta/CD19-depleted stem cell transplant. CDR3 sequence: CASSLISSRRPYEQYF. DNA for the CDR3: TGTGCCAGCAGCTTAATATCCTCCCGGAGGCCCTACGAGCAGTACTTC.